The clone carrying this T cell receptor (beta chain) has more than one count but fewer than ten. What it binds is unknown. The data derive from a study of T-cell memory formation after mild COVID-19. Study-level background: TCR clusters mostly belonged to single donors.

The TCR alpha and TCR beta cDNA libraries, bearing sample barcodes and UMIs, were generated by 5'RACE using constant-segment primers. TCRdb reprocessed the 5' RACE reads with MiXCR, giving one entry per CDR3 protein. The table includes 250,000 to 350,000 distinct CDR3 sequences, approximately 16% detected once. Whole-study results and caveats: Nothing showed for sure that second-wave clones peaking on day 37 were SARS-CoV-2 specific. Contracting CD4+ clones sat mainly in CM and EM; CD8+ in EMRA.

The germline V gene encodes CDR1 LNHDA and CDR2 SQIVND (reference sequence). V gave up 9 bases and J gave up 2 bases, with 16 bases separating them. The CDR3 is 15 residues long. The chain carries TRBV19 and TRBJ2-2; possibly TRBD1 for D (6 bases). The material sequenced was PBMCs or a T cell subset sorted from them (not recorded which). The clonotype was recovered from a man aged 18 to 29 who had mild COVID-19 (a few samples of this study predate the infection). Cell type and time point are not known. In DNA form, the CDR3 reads TGTGCCAGCACAAAAAGCAGGGGAAACACCGGGGAGCTGTTTTTT. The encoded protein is CASTKSRGNTGELFF.